One and the same sample provided the 31 T cell receptor beta chains below, sequenced in a study of shared T cell receptors in the human thymus. The method was immunoSEQ multiplex PCR; TCRdb's version includes in-frame clones alone and lacks a portion of them. The sample holds almost 550,000 clones, about 84% seen once. The sample also formed part of further work on human thymus T cells.

Sequences were obtained from thymocytes. These receptors were obtained from a boy in the first two years of life with a congenital heart defect.

This chain connects TRBV7-3 to TRBJ2-3, with no clear D. The CDR3 has 13 amino acids. CDR1 is SGHTA, CDR2 FQGTGA, per germline. The germline V and J ends were trimmed by 4 bases and 2 bases, with 7 bases remaining between them. CDR3 bases: TGTGCCAGCAGCTCTCTTTCCACAGATACGCAGTATTTT. This translates into CASSSLSTDTQYF.

This clone was counted once. The chain employs TRBV19 and TRBJ2-3; D remains ambiguous. Trimming removed 3 bases from V and 1 base from J, with 20 bases in between. This CDR3 contains 18 residues. Germline loops: CDR1 LNHDA, CDR2 SQIVND (reference sequence). This chain's CDR3 is CASSIPQKKLNGTDTQYF. The CDR3 bases are TGTGCCAGTAGTATCCCCCAAAAGAAACTTAACGGCACAGATACGCAGTATTTT.

The genes are TRBV4-3 and TRBJ1-4; 10 bases map to TRBD1. This CDR3 region has 16 residues. CDR1 LGHNA and CDR2 YSLEER come from the germline V gene. V gave up 0 bases and J gave up 6 bases; unmatched junction bases: 4. This CDR3 reads CASSQDGGQGYEKLFF. CDR3 nucleotide sequence: TGCGCCAGCAGCCAAGATGGGGGACAGGGGTATGAAAAACTGTTTTTT.

This clone appeared once. The chain links TRBV6-6 to TRBJ1-2, with 9 bases that match TRBD1. V dropped 6 bases and J dropped 6; count of bases not matched to a gene: 2. The V gene's germline CDR1 is MNHNY and CDR2 SVGAGI (reference sequence). There are 12 residues in the CDR3. The CDR3 loop reads CASRGTGHGYTF. DNA of the CDR3: TGTGCCAGCAGGGGGACAGGGCATGGCTACACCTTC.

The rearrangement links TRBV14 to TRBJ1-2; no clear D. This CDR3 comprises 14 residues. Germline CDR1 is SGHDN and CDR2 is FVKESK. The V and J ends lost 1 base and 2 bases respectively, with 8 bases between them. The CDR3 DNA is TGTGCCAGCAGCCAAGCCTTCGGGAACTATGGCTACACCTTC. Translating it yields CASSQAFGNYGYTF. Variable domain in full (rest from reference TRBV14 and TRBJ1-2): EAGVTQFPSHSVIEKGQTVTLRCDPISGHDNLYWYRRVMGKEIKFLLHFVKESKQDESGMPNNRFLAERTGGTYSTLKVQPAELEDSGVYFCASSQAFGNYGYTFGSGTRLTVV.

The J gene is TRBJ2-1, the V gene TRBV19, with D tentatively TRBD2 (6 bases). CDR3 length: 12 amino acids. Per germline, CDR1 LNHDA and CDR2 SQIVND (reference sequence). The DNA for the CDR3 is TGTGTAGCGGCCCCTTCCTACAATGAGCAGTTCTTC. This sequence encodes CVAAPSYNEQFF. Full variable domain (missing parts from reference TRBV19 and TRBJ2-1): DGGITQSPKYLFRKEGQNVTLSCEQNLNHDAMYWYRQDPGQGLRLIYYSQIVNDFQKGDIAEGYSVSREKKESFPLTVTSAQKNPTAFYLCVAAPSYNEQFFGPGTRLTVL.

The rearrangement links TRBV4-1 to TRBJ2-7; 13 nucleotides agree with TRBD2. Looked up from germline, CDR1 is MGHRA and CDR2 is YSYEKL. The trim removed 1 base at V and 4 bases at J, leaving 10 bases unmatched. The CDR3 runs to 18 residues. The CDR3 bases are TGCGCCAGCAGCCAAGTGGAGGGAACTAGCGGGAGGGGGTACGAGCAGTACTTC. It encodes CASSQVEGTSGRGYEQYF.

In regard to this clone: Other DNA variants within this sample encode the same CDR3. V gene TRBV27 combines with J gene TRBJ1-3; 8 bases line up with TRBD1. Germline assignment: CDR1 MNHEY and CDR2 SMNVEV (reference sequence). J gave up 1 base and V 6 bases, and 2 bases lay outside the gene matches. The CDR3 loop spans 14 amino acids. CDR3 region: CASSRQGSGNTIYF. CDR3 coding DNA: TGTGCCAGCAGCCGACAGGGGTCTGGAAACACCATATATTTT.

V usage is TRBV2 and J usage is TRBJ1-2, with 7 positions matching TRBD1. This CDR3 has 14 residues. The germline CDR1 and CDR2 sequences are SNHLY and FYNNEI. Trimming took 7 bases from V and 6 from J; bases not matched to a gene: 11. The CDR3 coding sequence is TGTGCCAGCACTGGCGACGGGACAGCCCATGGCTACACCTTC. It encodes CASTGDGTAHGYTF.

This clone was recorded only once. The junction does not match germline at one end; this may be a read error. V is TRBV15 and J is TRBJ2-7, with 8 bases aligning to TRBD2. This CDR3 is 15 amino acids long. The germline V gene has CDR1 LNHNV and CDR2 YYDKDF (reference sequence). The DNA for the CDR3 is TGTGCCACCAGCGGAGAACGGGGGGGGTCCCCCGAGCAGTACTTC. It is translated as CATSGERGGSPEQYF.

This clone was detected once. CDR3 sequence reads: CASSYRGQPSYEQYF. The DNA of the CDR3 is TGTGCCAGCAGTTACAGGGGACAGCCTTCCTACGAGCAGTACTTC. The rearrangement joins TRBV6-6 to TRBJ2-7; 7 nucleotides align to TRBD1. Germline V CDR1 and CDR2: MNHNY, SVGAGI (reference sequence). With 2 bases clipped from V and 1 base from J, the junction kept 5 bases outside the gene matches. The CDR3 extends over 15 amino acids.

The chain recombines TRBV2 with TRBJ2-7; 8 bases line up with TRBD1. Looked up from germline, CDR1 is SNHLY and CDR2 is FYNNEI. Trimming removed 4 bases from V and 5 bases from J; junction bases left unmatched: 1. This CDR3 has 12 residues. The CDR3 loop is CASSGTGHEQYF. The CDR3 nucleotides are TGTGCCAGCAGTGGGACAGGGCACGAGCAGTACTTC.

The chain is built from TRBV10-1 and TRBJ2-7; possible D gene TRBD1, 6 bases. V shed 2 bases and J shed 5 bases, with 16 bases lying between them. The CDR3 extends over 15 amino acids. Germline loops: CDR1 WNHNN, CDR2 SYGVQD (reference sequence). The DNA for the CDR3 is TGCGCCAGCAGTGAGGCCGGGACACCGAAGGACGAGCAGTACTTC. Translation: CASSEAGTPKDEQYF.

This clone occurred a few times. The gene calls are TRBV28 and TRBJ1-3; D is perhaps TRBD1 (5 bases). Trimming removed 6 bases at V and 8 bases at J, with 14 bases between. Germline values: CDR1 MDHEN, CDR2 SYDVKM. CDR3 length equals 13 residues. The DNA of the CDR3 is TGTGCCAGCAGCCGGACAACTGAGGACACCATATATTTT. Its translation is CASSRTTEDTIYF.

The chain uses TRBV19 and TRBJ1-1; 9 bases match TRBD1. CDR1 is LNHDA and CDR2 is SQIVND in the germline V gene (reference sequence). V was clipped by 6 bases and J by 1 base; unmatched bases: 3. CDR3 length: 14 residues. The DNA for the CDR3 is TGTGCCAGTAGACCACAGGGGGCGAACACTGAAGCTTTCTTT. Protein: CASRPQGANTEAFF.

V usage is TRBV29-1 and J usage is TRBJ2-3; 15 bases are a match to TRBD2. CDR3 length: 18 residues. Losses at the gene ends were 6 bases for V and 4 bases for J; bases not matched to a gene: 14. Germline-derived CDR1 and CDR2 are SQVTM and ANQGSEA. This CDR3 reads CSVTPGLAGGPSPDTQYF. In nucleotides, the CDR3 is TGCAGCGTAACCCCGGGACTAGCGGGAGGTCCGTCGCCAGATACGCAGTATTTT.

The chain recombines TRBV4-2 with TRBJ2-4, with 10 bases lining up with TRBD2. Losses at the gene ends were 0 bases for V and 1 base for J; bases not matched to a gene: 9. Germline V lookup: CDR1 LGHNA, CDR2 YNFKEQ. This CDR3 has 19 amino acids. CDR3: CASSQEGGLAITAKNIQYF. The CDR3 DNA reads TGTGCCAGCAGCCAAGAAGGGGGACTAGCGATTACGGCCAAAAACATTCAGTACTTC.

The chain has TRBV2 and TRBJ2-7; TRBD2 agrees at 11 bases. Germline loops: CDR1 SNHLY, CDR2 FYNNEI. The trim removed 5 bases at V and 2 bases at J, leaving 5 bases unmatched. The CDR3 is 15 amino acids. CDR3 DNA sequence: TGTGCCAGCAGTCCACTAGCGGGGGCCCCCTACGAGCAGTACTTC. Residues: CASSPLAGAPYEQYF.

This clone was observed a few times. V is TRBV11-2 and J is TRBJ1-2; D may be TRBD1 (5 bases). V was clipped by 5 bases and J by 7 bases, with 11 bases between them. This CDR3 contains 12 residues. Germline loops: CDR1 SGHAT, CDR2 FQNNGV. CDR3 nucleotide sequence: TGTGCCAGCAGCCGGCGGCAGGGTGGCTACACCTTC. Encoded protein: CASSRRQGGYTF.

The chain combines TRBV7-9 with TRBJ2-2, with TRBD2 matching 7 bases. CDR1 SEHNR and CDR2 FQNEAQ come from the germline V gene (reference sequence). The CDR3 has 15 amino acids. Trimming removed 5 bases from V and 0 bases from J; junction bases left unmatched: 3. The CDR3, as DNA: TGTGCCAGCAGCCTCGGACTAGCGAACACCGGGGAGCTGTTTTTT. Its protein is CASSLGLANTGELFF.

V is TRBV27 and J is TRBJ1-2; maybe TRBD1 (5 bases). In germline, CDR1 is MNHEY, CDR2 SMNVEV (reference sequence). Trimming removed 2 bases at V and 7 bases at J, with 14 bases between. This CDR3 has 14 amino acids. The CDR3 spells CASSLVAGFVGYTF. The CDR3 region has the DNA TGTGCCAGCAGTTTAGTGGCAGGGTTTGTTGGCTACACCTTC.

The rearrangement joins TRBV5-6 to TRBJ2-3; TRBD1 is a possible D gene (8 bases). The V gene lost 2 bases and the J gene lost 4 bases, with 17 bases spanning the gap. CDR1 is SGHDT, CDR2 YYEEEE, per germline. The CDR3 consists of 16 residues. The CDR3 protein is CASSLGRGQESDTQYF. The CDR3 DNA follows: TGTGCCAGCAGCTTAGGGAGGGGACAGGAGTCAGATACGCAGTATTTT.

V is TRBV11-2 and J is TRBJ2-3, with TRBD2 matching over 9 bases. J was trimmed by 8 bases and V by 6 bases; bases with no gene match: 12. This CDR3 region has 15 residues. The germline V gene encodes CDR1 SGHAT and CDR2 FQNNGV. The CDR3 DNA follows: TGTGCCAGCAGTTTCTCCTTAGCGGGAGAGCGTACGCAGTATTTT. It codes for CASSFSLAGERTQYF. The full variable domain, with the rest looked up from reference TRBV11-2 and TRBJ2-3, is EAGVAQSPRYKIIEKRQSVAFWCNPISGHATLYWYQQILGQGPKLLIQFQNNGVVDDSQLPKDRFSAERLKGVDSTLKIQPAKLEDSAVYLCASSFSLAGERTQYFGPGTRLTVL.

This chain connects TRBV28 to TRBJ2-7; 7 bases fit TRBD1. Trimming removed 1 base from V and 5 bases from J; junction bases left unmatched: 5. The CDR3 has 14 residues. Germline V CDR1 and CDR2: MDHEN, SYDVKM. The CDR3 coding sequence is TGTGCCAGCAGTTTATCACAGGGGAACAACGAGCAGTACTTC. It translates to CASSLSQGNNEQYF.

V and J are TRBV2 and TRBJ2-7; no clear D. The germline gives CDR1 SNHLY, CDR2 FYNNEI. The CDR3 covers 10 residues. Trimming cost V 8 bases and J 4 bases, with 6 bases left between them. The CDR3 spells CASFQYEQYF. As DNA, the CDR3 is TGTGCCAGCTTCCAATACGAGCAGTACTTC.

This CDR3 reads CASGLGGGQDTQYF. DNA for the CDR3: TGTGCTAGTGGTTTGGGCGGGGGGCAGGATACGCAGTATTTT. The chain recombines TRBV12-5 with TRBJ2-3, with 8 bases matching TRBD2. The CDR3 is 14 amino acids. Germline V gene data show CDR1 as LGHNT and CDR2 as FRNRAP. V lost 1 base and J lost 6; bases outside the gene matches: 3.

The chain combines TRBV5-1 with TRBJ2-1; 14 nucleotides align to TRBD2. Unmatched junction bases numbered 4, after V lost 4 bases and J lost 4 bases. The CDR3 extends over 16 amino acids. The V gene's germline CDR1 is SGHRS and CDR2 YFSETQ. In DNA form, the CDR3 reads TGCGCCAGCAGCGGGGGACTAGCGGGAGTTTACAATGAGCAGTTCTTC. Translating gives CASSGGLAGVYNEQFF. The full variable domain, in which reference TRBV5-1 and TRBJ2-1 provide the parts outside the CDR3, is KAGVTQTPRYLIKTRGQQVTLSCSPISGHRSVSWYQQTPGQGLQFLFEYFSETQRNKGNFPGRFSGRQFSNSRSEMNVSTLELGDSALYLCASSGGLAGVYNEQFFGPGTRLTVL.

The chain combines TRBV19 with TRBJ1-1, with D maybe TRBD1 (6 bases). The V end lost 1 base, the J end lost 3 bases, and 9 bases lay between the germline ends. This CDR3 region has 14 residues. The V gene's germline CDR1 is LNHDA and CDR2 SQIVND (reference sequence). The CDR3: CASSIVGAHTEAFF. The DNA of the CDR3 is TGTGCCAGTAGTATAGTGGGGGCCCACACTGAAGCTTTCTTT.

This chain links TRBV27 with TRBJ1-5; D remains ambiguous. V was pared by 4 bases and J by 0 bases, with 7 bases between. In germline, CDR1 is MNHEY, CDR2 SMNVEV (reference sequence). The CDR3 totals 14 residues. The CDR3 loop reads CASSSVYSNQPQHF. CDR3 coding DNA: TGTGCCAGCAGTTCCGTTTATAGCAATCAGCCCCAGCATTTT.

The genes are TRBV11-3 and TRBJ2-2; a possible D gene is TRBD2 (5 bases). The CDR3 is made up of 14 amino acids. Germline V gives CDR1 SGHNT, CDR2 YENEEA. V gave up 5 bases and J gave up 5 bases, with 12 bases separating them. CDR3 residues: CASSAGVVTGELFF. Here the CDR3 DNA reads TGTGCCAGCAGCGCCGGGGTGGTAACCGGGGAGCTGTTTTTT.

The gene calls are TRBV27 and TRBJ2-7; possible D gene TRBD2, 6 bases. This CDR3 spans 15 amino acids. The germline V and J ends were trimmed by 1 base and 9 bases, with 19 bases remaining between them. Germline CDR1 MNHEY, CDR2 SMNVEV (reference sequence). CDR3 bases: TGTGCCAGCAGTTTATATCGGGACTCCCCATATGGGCAGTACTTC. Protein: CASSLYRDSPYGQYF.